This record concerns one T cell receptor (beta chain) sequence. Germline V gene sequence: CDR1 GTSNPN, CDR2 SVGIG (reference sequence). Trimming removed 4 bases from V and 5 bases from J; junction bases left unmatched: 8. This CDR3 region has 15 residues. Sequencing used immunoSEQ multiplex PCR; TCRdb keeps in-frame clones, though not all of them. The sample has some 100,000 clones; roughly 96% are singletons. This sample is drawn from a study of siplizumab effects on memory and regulatory T cells. The clonotype was recovered from a human donor in good health. This chain connects TRBV30 to TRBJ1-6, with TRBD1 matching over 7 bases. Specimen: naive CD4+ T cells sorted from blood. The CDR3 DNA reads TGTGCCTGGAAAAACCGACAGGGTGATAATTCACCCCTCCACTTT. Protein product: CAWKNRQGDNSPLHF.